A selection of T cell receptor beta chains follows, all from one sample in a study of T cell responses to AZD1222 COVID-19 vaccine. The method was immunoSEQ multiplex PCR; TCRdb's version includes in-frame clones alone and lacks a portion of them. The table has around 110,000 clones, 85% to 95% seen once. The sample consisted of peripheral blood, taken on day 0 of AZD1222 vaccination. The receptors derive from an adult in good health. Each CDR3 is given with its conserved first and last residue. A D gene is named only where the DNA matches it firmly. Where a row states a size, it is once, few, many or the class of an expanded clone; other rows omit it.

DNA	CDR3	J	D	V	size
TGTGCCAGCAGTACGATTTCGGGGGTCTACGAGCAGTACTTC	CASSTISGVYEQYF	TRBJ2-7	NA	TRBV28	NA
TGTGCCAGCAGTTCCCGGGGAGGGAGGGAGACCCAGTACTTC	CASSSRGGRETQYF	TRBJ2-5	TRBD2	TRBV28	NA
TGTGCCAGCTCAACCACCGGGGAGAACACTGAAGCTTTCTTT	CASSTTGENTEAFF	TRBJ1-1	NA	TRBV18	NA
TGTGCCAGCACGCCCGACAGGGGGCTTGGGGAGCAGTACTTC	CASTPDRGLGEQYF	TRBJ2-7	TRBD1	TRBV6-5	NA
TGTGCCAGCAGTTTGCGACAGACCAGCTCCTACAATGAGCAGTTCTTC	CASSLRQTSSYNEQFF	TRBJ2-1	NA	TRBV27	NA
TGTGCCAGCAGTTTAAGGACAGGGGGGGATTCACCCCTCCACTTT	CASSLRTGGDSPLHF	TRBJ1-6	TRBD1	TRBV28	NA
TGTGCCACCCGACAGGGCGAGGGATCACCCCTCCACTTT	CATRQGEGSPLHF	TRBJ1-6	TRBD1	TRBV28	NA
TGCGCCAGCAGCTCCTCCGGGACAGGGACCGGAAACACCATATATTTT	CASSSSGTGTGNTIYF	TRBJ1-3	TRBD1	TRBV5-1	NA
TGTGCCAGCAGTTTAACTTCGGGCGGGGCAGATACGCAGTATTTT	CASSLTSGGADTQYF	TRBJ2-3	NA	TRBV28	NA
TGTGCCAGCAGTGAATATAGTGGGGGGAACACTGAAGCTTTCTTT	CASSEYSGGNTEAFF	TRBJ1-1	NA	TRBV25-1	NA
TGTGCCAGCAGTACTCGAGGGGCCAAAAACATTCAGTACTTC	CASSTRGAKNIQYF	TRBJ2-4	NA	TRBV28	once
TGTGCCAGCAGCCTCCCGGGACACATATACAATGAGCAGTTCTTC	CASSLPGHIYNEQFF	TRBJ2-1	NA	TRBV27	NA
TGTGCCAGCAGCTGGGGACAGCCTTCCTACACCTTC	CASSWGQPSYTF	TRBJ1-2	TRBD1	TRBV7-9	NA
TGTGCCAGCAGTTCCCCGCGTGGGGGGTCAAACTATGGCTACACCTTC	CASSSPRGGSNYGYTF	TRBJ1-2	NA	TRBV28	NA
TGTGCCAGTATTCGGAGGGGAGACTACGAAAAACTGTTTTTT	CASIRRGDYEKLFF	TRBJ1-4	NA	TRBV19	NA
TGTGCCAGCACTTACAGGGAATCTCAGCCCCAGCATTTT	CASTYRESQPQHF	TRBJ1-5	NA	TRBV2	NA
TGTGCCAGCAGTGGGGACAGGGCTCAGCCCCAGCATTTT	CASSGDRAQPQHF	TRBJ1-5	TRBD1	TRBV12-3/TRBV12-4	NA
TGTGCCAGCAGCCAAGTGGGCGCGAGGGAGACCCAGTACTTC	CASSQVGARETQYF	TRBJ2-5	NA	TRBV16	NA
TGTGCCAGTAGTATGGGTACAGTGGAGCAGTACTTC	CASSMGTVEQYF	TRBJ2-7	NA	TRBV19	NA
TGTGCCAGCAGTTTTGTTTACAATGAGCAGTTCTTC	CASSFVYNEQFF	TRBJ2-1	NA	TRBV28	NA
TGTGCCAGCAGCTTGGGCCAGGGGAGTCAGCCCCAGCATTTT	CASSLGQGSQPQHF	TRBJ1-5	NA	TRBV5-8	NA
TGCAGAATTGACAGGGGGGAAAAACTGTTTTTT	CRIDRGEKLFF	TRBJ1-4	TRBD1	TRBV20-1	NA
TGTGCCAGCAGTAGGACTAGCGGGGCCCAAGAGACCCAGTACTTC	CASSRTSGAQETQYF	TRBJ2-5	TRBD2	TRBV3-1/TRBV3-2	NA
TGTGCCAGTAGTACCAACTCCTTGGGCCCGGTCTACAATGAGCAGTTCTTC	CASSTNSLGPVYNEQFF	TRBJ2-1	NA	TRBV19	NA
TGTGCCAGCAGTTTATTGGTGCCTAACACTGAAGCTTTCTTT	CASSLLVPNTEAFF	TRBJ1-1	NA	TRBV28	NA
TGTGCCAGCAGGAATCCGGGACAGGGGATTTCCGGGGAGCTGTTTTTT	CASRNPGQGISGELFF	TRBJ2-2	TRBD1	TRBV9	NA
TGTGCCAGCATTACGGGGAGTGGCGGGACCTACAATGAGCAGTTCTTC	CASITGSGGTYNEQFF	TRBJ2-1	NA	TRBV28	NA
TGTGCCAGCAGTCCAACTGGACAGGGAATATATGGCTACACCTTC	CASSPTGQGIYGYTF	TRBJ1-2	TRBD1	TRBV27	NA
TGTGCCAGCAGCAAAGATCGGGACAGGGCGGACGAGCAGTACTTC	CASSKDRDRADEQYF	TRBJ2-7	NA	TRBV21-1	NA
TGTGCCAGCAGTCAACCGGGTAGCGGGAGTCGTGAGACCCAGTACTTC	CASSQPGSGSRETQYF	TRBJ2-5	TRBD2	TRBV7-9	NA
TGTGCCAGCAGCCAAGAACTAGCGGGAGGGACCTACGAGCAGTACTTC	CASSQELAGGTYEQYF	TRBJ2-7	TRBD2	TRBV4-2	few
TGTGCCAGCAGCTTAATAGCGTCCTACAATGAGCAGTTCTTC	CASSLIASYNEQFF	TRBJ2-1	NA	TRBV7-9	NA
TGTGCCAGCAGCCCAACAGGGAAAAACTATGGCTACACCTTC	CASSPTGKNYGYTF	TRBJ1-2	NA	TRBV7-2	NA
TGCGCCAGCAGCCAAGAAACGGGGGGACAGGGGACCTACGAGCAGTACTTC	CASSQETGGQGTYEQYF	TRBJ2-7	TRBD1	TRBV4-1	once
TGTGCCAGCAGCTTGGACAGGGTTGAAGCTTTCTTT	CASSLDRVEAFF	TRBJ1-1	NA	TRBV5-4	NA
TGTGCCAGCAGCACTACTAGCGGGAGTTGGAATGAGCAGTTCTTC	CASSTTSGSWNEQFF	TRBJ2-1	TRBD2	TRBV3-1/TRBV3-2	NA
TGTGCCACCAGTGGGCGAGGAGTAGATGGACAGATCTCCGGGGAGCTGTTTTTT	CATSGRGVDGQISGELFF	TRBJ2-2	NA	TRBV24-1	NA
TGCAGTGCTCGTGGACTAGTAACGGACGAGCAGTACTTC	CSARGLVTDEQYF	TRBJ2-7	TRBD2	TRBV20-1	NA
TGCGCCAGCAGCTGGCAGACAACTAATGAAAAACTGTTTTTT	CASSWQTTNEKLFF	TRBJ1-4	NA	TRBV5-1	NA
TGTGCCAGCAGTTTTCCGGGACCAGAAAAACTGTTTTTT	CASSFPGPEKLFF	TRBJ1-4	NA	TRBV28	NA
TGTGCCAGCAGTAGACGGACAGGGGGTGAAAAACTGTTTTTT	CASSRRTGGEKLFF	TRBJ1-4	TRBD1	TRBV28	NA
TGCGCCAGCAGTGTGCGCGGGATCAGCACAGATACGCAGTATTTT	CASSVRGISTDTQYF	TRBJ2-3	NA	TRBV10-1	few
TGTGCCAGCATAGCCGGGACAGGGGGGAATCAGCCCCAGCATTTT	CASIAGTGGNQPQHF	TRBJ1-5	TRBD1	TRBV28	NA
TGCAGCGTACGGGACTCCACATTGAACACTGAAGCTTTCTTT	CSVRDSTLNTEAFF	TRBJ1-1	NA	TRBV29-1	NA
TGTGCCAGCAGCCAGGGACATTACAGGGACACTGAAGCTTTCTTT	CASSQGHYRDTEAFF	TRBJ1-1	NA	TRBV5-5	NA